Below are 24 T cell receptor beta chains sequenced from a single sample in a study of T-cell memory formation after mild COVID-19. TCRdb used MiXCR to reprocess the 5' RACE reads, holding one entry per CDR3 protein. The data hold 400,000 to 500,000 distinct CDR3 sequences, with more than 15% observed a single time. Sequencing was carried out using PBMCs or a T cell subset sorted from them (not recorded which). All receptors come from a man between 18 and 35 years old who had mild COVID-19 (a few samples of this study predate the infection). Cell type and time point are not known.

This clonotype was recorded many times. This chain uses TRBV3-1 with TRBJ2-3; D is perhaps TRBD1 or TRBD2 (6 bases each). The CDR3 runs to 15 residues. CDR1 LGHDT and CDR2 YNNKEL come from the germline V gene (reference sequence). Trimming took off 4 bases at V and 6 bases at J, with 17 bases between the two ends. Written as DNA, the CDR3 is TGTGCCAGCAGCCCGGGGGCCATCGGAAGTGATACGCAGTATTTT. Its translation: CASSPGAIGSDTQYF.

V gene TRBV5-6 combines with J gene TRBJ2-1, with 10 bases lining up with TRBD2. The CDR3 runs to 15 residues. The germline CDR1 and CDR2 sequences are SGHDT and YYEEEE. V shed 4 bases, J shed 9 bases, and the junction held 10 bases outside the gene matches. This CDR3 is CASSRASGGASEQFF. CDR3 bases: TGTGCCAGCAGCCGGGCCAGCGGGGGGGCTAGTGAGCAGTTCTTC.

The rearrangement links TRBV2 to TRBJ2-5, with TRBD1 as a possible D gene (6 bases). The CDR3 is 13 residues long. The V end was cut by 10 bases, the J end by 5 bases, with 17 bases between. Germline V gene sequence: CDR1 SNHLY, CDR2 FYNNEI. CDR3 nucleotide sequence: TGTGCCACCTACAGGGACGAATCGGAGACCCAGTACTTC. It yields the protein CATYRDESETQYF.

This clonotype was seen a few times. The chain employs TRBV4-3 and TRBJ1-2; D might be TRBD1 (6 bases). Germline CDR1 and CDR2: LGHNA and YSLEER. V dropped 3 bases and J dropped 8 bases, with 13 bases sitting between them. This CDR3 has 13 amino acids. CDR3 sequence: CASSQRGAYGYTF. Here the CDR3 DNA reads TGCGCCAGCAGCCAGAGGGGGGCTTACGGCTACACCTTC.

The chain is built from TRBV7-3 and TRBJ2-3; 14 nucleotides match TRBD2. CDR1 is SGHTA, CDR2 FQGTGA, per germline. The CDR3 totals 14 residues. V shed 7 bases, J shed 7 bases, and the junction held 4 bases outside the gene matches. The CDR3 loop reads CASKTSGGVNTQYF. CDR3 bases: TGTGCCAGCAAGACTAGCGGGGGGGTAAATACGCAGTATTTT.

This rearrangement joins TRBV7-9 to TRBJ2-3; tentatively, D is TRBD1 or TRBD2 (5 bases each). V lost 6 bases and J 0 bases, leaving 16 bases between the germline ends. The CDR3 contains 16 residues. The V gene's germline CDR1 is SEHNR and CDR2 FQNEAQ (reference sequence). CDR3 sequence (DNA): TGTGCCAGCAGTACCCTACGGGGCGATAGCACAGATACGCAGTATTTT. It translates to CASSTLRGDSTDTQYF.

The gene calls are TRBV6-1 and TRBJ1-6; D is unresolved. The CDR3 totals 15 residues. The germline V and J ends were trimmed by 8 bases and 4 bases, with 15 bases remaining between them. Germline V lookup: CDR1 MNHNS, CDR2 SASEGT. CDR3: CASSLERGYNSPLHF. CDR3 nucleotides: TGTGCCAGCTCCCTTGAAAGAGGATATAATTCACCCCTCCACTTT.

This clonotype was picked up a small number of times. The chain joins TRBV29-1 to TRBJ1-5, with a possible D match to TRBD1 (5 bases). Per germline, CDR1 SQVTM and CDR2 ANQGSEA. Trimming took off 7 bases at V and 5 bases at J, with 15 bases between the two ends. The CDR3 is 13 amino acids. CDR3: CSGASGPDQPQHF. The CDR3 DNA follows: TGCAGCGGGGCTTCGGGACCGGATCAGCCCCAGCATTTT.

J is TRBJ1-5 and V is TRBV6-2 or TRBV6-3; D is unresolved. The V end was cut by 1 base, the J end by 2 bases, with 6 bases between. Germline lookup yields CDR1 MNHEY and CDR2 SVGEGT. The CDR3 has 14 amino acids. CDR3 amino acids: CASSYFTGNQPQHF. The CDR3 region has the DNA TGTGCCAGCAGTTACTTTACAGGCAATCAGCCCCAGCATTTT.

The CDR3 nucleotides are TGCGCCAGCAGCCAAGATCAGAGGCGCTACGAGCAGTACTTC. Translating it yields CASSQDQRRYEQYF. The chain combines TRBV4-1 with TRBJ2-7, with D unclear. Germline V gene lookup returns CDR1 MGHRA and CDR2 YSYEKL. The CDR3 contains 14 residues. Trimming pared 0 bases from V and 3 bases from J, leaving 9 bases between.

This clonotype occurred a few times. The V and J genes are TRBV29-1 and TRBJ1-2; TRBD1 matches at 10 bases. Germline V gene data show CDR1 as SQVTM and CDR2 as ANQGSEA. The CDR3 covers 13 residues. With V trimmed by 4 bases and J by 9 bases, 8 bases remained unmatched. CDR3 sequence reads: CSVVAGQGSRYTF. The CDR3 coding sequence is TGCAGCGTTGTCGCGGGACAGGGGTCGCGCTACACCTTC.

The chain couples TRBV6-5 to TRBJ2-6; possibly TRBD1 or TRBD2 for D (5 bases each). Looked up from germline, CDR1 is MNHEY and CDR2 is SVGAGI. This CDR3 spans 16 amino acids. Trimming removed 6 bases at V and 0 bases at J, with 12 bases between. The CDR3 region has the DNA TGTGCCAGCAGACTGATGGGGACCTCTGGGGCCAACGTCCTGACTTTC. Translation gives CASRLMGTSGANVLTF.

The chain links TRBV18 to TRBJ2-1; D is possibly TRBD2 (6 bases). Germline CDR1 and CDR2: KGHSH and LQKENI. This CDR3 is 16 amino acids long. V was clipped by 1 base and J by 4 bases, with 14 bases between them. In nucleotides, the CDR3 is TGTGCCAGCTCACCACAGGGCGGGACTCAATACAATGAGCAGTTCTTC. Translated: CASSPQGGTQYNEQFF.

J is TRBJ1-4 and V is TRBV7-9, with 7 positions matching TRBD1. The CDR3 loop spans 17 amino acids. J lost 4 bases, V lost 5 bases, and 13 bases had no gene match. Germline V gene sequence: CDR1 SEHNR, CDR2 FQNEAQ (reference sequence). The CDR3 nucleotides are TGTGCCAGCAGCCCAGTGTCGAGGGGGCATGTTAATGAAAAACTGTTTTTT. This codes for CASSPVSRGHVNEKLFF.

The chain uses TRBV20-1 and TRBJ1-1, with D possibly TRBD1 on 6 matching bases. Germline V lookup: CDR1 DFQATT, CDR2 SNEGSKA (reference sequence). V was clipped by 6 bases and J by 1 base, with 12 bases between them. This CDR3 contains 13 residues. The CDR3 DNA is TGCAGTGCGATGGGGGGACAGAACACTGAAGCTTTCTTT. It is translated as CSAMGGQNTEAFF.

This clonotype was recorded many times. The J gene is TRBJ2-1, the V gene TRBV7-2; TRBD2 matches at 10 bases. Germline assignment: CDR1 SGHTA and CDR2 FQGNSA. This CDR3 spans 18 amino acids. J lost 0 bases, V lost 5 bases, and 10 bases had no gene match. CDR3 amino acids: CASSLAVAGGDSYNEQFF. CDR3 nucleotide sequence: TGTGCCAGCAGCCTCGCCGTAGCGGGGGGAGACTCCTACAATGAGCAGTTCTTC.

V gene TRBV7-8 combines with J gene TRBJ2-7; TRBD2 might be the D (5 bases). The V and J ends lost 3 bases and 2 bases respectively, with 11 bases between them. This CDR3 has 14 residues. The germline V gene has CDR1 SGHVS and CDR2 FQNEAQ. CDR3 sequence (DNA): TGTGCCAGCAGCTTCGACCCCGGGACCTACGAGCAGTACGTC. Translation: CASSFDPGTYEQYV.

This clonotype has a handful of counts. The V call is TRBV4-1, the J call TRBJ2-7; 7 positions match TRBD2. The germline V gene has CDR1 MGHRA and CDR2 YSYEKL. V shed 4 bases, J shed 0 bases, and the junction held 9 bases outside the gene matches. The CDR3 loop spans 16 amino acids. The CDR3 DNA reads as TGCGCCAGCAGCCCAAGGGAAGCGGGGCCCTCCTACGAGCAGTACTTC. Translation gives CASSPREAGPSYEQYF.

The table lists this clonotype with a few counts. J is TRBJ2-7 and V is TRBV5-1; the D is unclear. Trimming removed 1 base from V and 2 bases from J, with 7 bases in between. In germline, CDR1 is SGHRS, CDR2 YFSETQ. The CDR3 contains 13 residues. CDR3 DNA: TGCGCCAGCAGCTTGCAAACTACCTACGAGCAGTACTTC. This sequence encodes CASSLQTTYEQYF.

This clonotype was seen more than once but under ten times. The chain is built from TRBV18 and TRBJ2-3; TRBD2 aligns across 13 bases. CDR1 and CDR2 (germline): KGHSH, LQKENI. The CDR3 has 16 amino acids. Germline trimming cut 3 bases from V and 6 bases from J; bases unmatched to any gene: 6. Written as DNA, the CDR3 is TGTGCCAGCTCACCGACTAGCGGGGGGCCTAGGGATACGCAGTATTTT. This gives the protein CASSPTSGGPRDTQYF.

This chain uses TRBV7-2 with TRBJ2-1, with 13 bases that match TRBD2. The CDR3 has 15 residues. Germline assignment: CDR1 SGHTA and CDR2 FQGNSA. V lost 5 bases, J lost 6 bases, and 4 bases stayed unmatched. CDR3 protein: CASSELAGGINEQFF. CDR3 in DNA: TGTGCCAGCAGCGAACTAGCGGGGGGGATCAATGAGCAGTTCTTC.

This clonotype was counted ten times or more. The CDR3 coding sequence is TGTGCCAGCAGCGTAGAATATCCGGAGGGCCGTTATGGCTACACCTTC. Its translation: CASSVEYPEGRYGYTF. This chain links TRBV9 with TRBJ1-2; no clear D. Germline assignment: CDR1 SGDLS and CDR2 YYNGEE. The CDR3 totals 16 residues. V shed 0 bases and J shed 5 bases, with 17 bases lying between them.

This clonotype was recorded only once. The chain employs TRBV2 and TRBJ2-7, with a possible D match to TRBD1 (5 bases). V was cut by 6 bases and J by 2 bases, with 14 bases left in between. Germline loops: CDR1 SNHLY, CDR2 FYNNEI. The CDR3 is 14 amino acids. The CDR3 region has the DNA TGTGCCAGCAGAGCAGACAGATCCCCCTACGAGCAGTACTTC. It encodes CASRADRSPYEQYF.

Only a few counts were recorded for this clonotype. The chain uses TRBV10-2 and TRBJ2-1; D might be TRBD1 (6 bases). The CDR3 loop spans 14 amino acids. Germline V CDR1 and CDR2: WSHSY, SAAADI. V lost 1 base and J 9 bases, leaving 13 bases between the germline ends. For the CDR3, the DNA is TGCGCCAGCAGTGAGTTCAGGGGTGCTGGTGAGCAGTTCTTC. Translation: CASSEFRGAGEQFF.